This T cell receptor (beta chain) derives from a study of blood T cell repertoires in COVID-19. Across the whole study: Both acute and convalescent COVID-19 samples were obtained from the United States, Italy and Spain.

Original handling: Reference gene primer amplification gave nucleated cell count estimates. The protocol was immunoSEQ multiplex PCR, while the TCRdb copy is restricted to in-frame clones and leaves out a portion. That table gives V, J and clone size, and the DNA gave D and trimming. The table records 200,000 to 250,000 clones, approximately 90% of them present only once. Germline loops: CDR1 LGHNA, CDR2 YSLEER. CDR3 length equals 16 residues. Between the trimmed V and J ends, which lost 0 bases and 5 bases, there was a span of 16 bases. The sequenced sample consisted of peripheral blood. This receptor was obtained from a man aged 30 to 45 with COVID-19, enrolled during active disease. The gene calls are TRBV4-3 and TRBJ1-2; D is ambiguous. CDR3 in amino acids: CASSQDIGEAYYGYTF. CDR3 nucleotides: TGCGCCAGCAGCCAAGATATCGGGGAGGCTTATTATGGCTACACCTTC.